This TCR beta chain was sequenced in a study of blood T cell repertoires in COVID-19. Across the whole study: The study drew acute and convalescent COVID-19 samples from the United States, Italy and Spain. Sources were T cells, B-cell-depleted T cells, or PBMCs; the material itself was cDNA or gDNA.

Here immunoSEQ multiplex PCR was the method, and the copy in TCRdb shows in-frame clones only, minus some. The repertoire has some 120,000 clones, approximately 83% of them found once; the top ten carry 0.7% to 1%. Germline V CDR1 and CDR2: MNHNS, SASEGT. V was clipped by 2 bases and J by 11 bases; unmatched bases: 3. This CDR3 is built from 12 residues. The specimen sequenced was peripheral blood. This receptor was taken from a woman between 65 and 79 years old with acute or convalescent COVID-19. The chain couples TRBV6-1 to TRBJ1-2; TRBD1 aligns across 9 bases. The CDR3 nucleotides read TGTGCCAGCAGTGAACAGGACAGGGGTTACACCTTC. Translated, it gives CASSEQDRGYTF.